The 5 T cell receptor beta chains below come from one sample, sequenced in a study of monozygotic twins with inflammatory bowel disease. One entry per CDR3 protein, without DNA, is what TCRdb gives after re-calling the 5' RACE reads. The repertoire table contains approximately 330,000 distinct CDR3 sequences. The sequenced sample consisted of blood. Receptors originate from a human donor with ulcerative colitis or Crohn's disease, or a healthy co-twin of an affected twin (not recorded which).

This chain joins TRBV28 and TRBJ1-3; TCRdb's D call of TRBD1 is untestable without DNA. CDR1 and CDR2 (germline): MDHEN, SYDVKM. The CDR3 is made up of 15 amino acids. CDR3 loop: CASSLSRVSGNTIYF.

CDR3 residues: CASSSRQGDQPQHF. V usage is TRBV19 and J usage is TRBJ1-5; TCRdb picks TRBD1, but there is no DNA to check that call. CDR1 is LNHDA, CDR2 SQIVND, per germline (reference sequence). CDR3 size: 14 residues.

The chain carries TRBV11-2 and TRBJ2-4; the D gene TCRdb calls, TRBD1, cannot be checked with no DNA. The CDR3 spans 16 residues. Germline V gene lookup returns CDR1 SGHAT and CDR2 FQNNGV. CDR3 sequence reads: CASSLDIRDSKNIQYF.

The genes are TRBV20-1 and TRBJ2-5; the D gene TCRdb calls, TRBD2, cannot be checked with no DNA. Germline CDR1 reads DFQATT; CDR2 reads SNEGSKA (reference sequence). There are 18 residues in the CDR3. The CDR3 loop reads CSARKPLAGGGGKKTQYF.

CDR3: CASRALGGTNTGELFF. The rearrangement links TRBV5-1 to TRBJ2-2; TCRdb indicates TRBD1, and absent DNA this call remains unverified. Germline V gene sequence: CDR1 SGHRS, CDR2 YFSETQ. This CDR3 has 16 amino acids.